These 15 T cell receptor beta chains were sequenced from one sample in a study of T cell clonality in common variable immunodeficiency. Method: immunoSEQ multiplex PCR; TCRdb's copy keeps in-frame clones and lacks some. The sample has approximately 34,000 clones, none seen only once; the top ten hold 0.75% to 1%. The sample consisted of peripheral blood mononuclear cells. These receptors all stem from a person aged 18 to 70 in good health.

This clone came up many times. The CDR3 end falls 3 residues outside the read, so it is completed with the germline J gene. This chain connects TRBV18 to TRBJ2-1, with TRBD2 matching over 11 bases. Trimming took 5 bases from V and 1 from J; bases not matched to a gene: 7. Germline assignment: CDR1 KGHSH and CDR2 LQKENI. There are 17 residues in the CDR3. The covered CDR3 bases are TGTGCCAGCTCAATAACTAGCGGGGGTCCTTCCTACAATGAG. Encoded protein: CASSITSGGPSYNE. The full CDR3 protein reads CASSITSGGPSYNEQFF.

As concerns this clone: The read comes to an end 3 residues before the CDR3 does, leaving the germline J gene to fill in the end. The J gene is TRBJ2-7, the V gene TRBV5-8, with a weak D call TRBD2 (5 bases). Germline V gives CDR1 SGHTS, CDR2 YDEGEE. V lost 4 bases, J lost 3 bases, and 14 bases lay in between. This CDR3 comprises 14 residues. The sequenced CDR3 bases are TGTGCCAGCAGCCTAGGACTCGCCCGCTACGAG. It translates to CASSLGLARYE. The whole CDR3 is CASSLGLARYEQYF.

This clone was seen repeatedly, ten times or more. The read terminates 3 residues before the CDR3 end, so the remaining end is supplied by the germline J gene. The chain is built from TRBV5-5 and TRBJ1-5; D is perhaps TRBD1 (5 bases). Germline CDR1 and CDR2: SGHKS and YYEKEE (reference sequence). V lost 4 bases, J lost 5 bases, and 13 bases lay in between. The CDR3 extends over 14 amino acids. This CDR3 reads CASSMGPSYQPQHF. CDR3 DNA (partial): TGTGCCAGCAGCATGGGGCCTAGTTATCAGCCC.

This clone was counted ten times or more. The read finishes 3 residues shy of the CDR3 end, and the germline J gene is used to complete it. The chain uses TRBV2 and TRBJ1-3; D is perhaps TRBD1 (6 bases). The V end lost 7 bases, the J end lost 9 bases, and 16 bases lay between the germline ends. Germline CDR1 SNHLY, CDR2 FYNNEI. The CDR3 is 13 residues long. CDR3 DNA (partial): TGTGCCAGCACAGGACAGAACCAGGCCACC. This translates into CASTGQNQAT. The whole CDR3 protein reads CASTGQNQATIYF.

This clone was counted at least ten times. The read terminates 3 residues ahead of where the CDR3 ends, so the germline J gene completes it. This rearrangement joins TRBV7-2 to TRBJ1-2; D is possibly TRBD1 (5 bases). V was shortened by 5 bases and J by 5 bases, with 15 bases between the two germline ends. Germline CDR1 and CDR2: SGHTA and FQGNSA. The CDR3 extends over 14 amino acids. The sequenced part of the CDR3 DNA is TGTGCCAGCAGCCCGACGGACACCGGATATGGC. Protein: CASSPTDTGYG. From start to end, the CDR3 is CASSPTDTGYGYTF. The variable domain in full, with the rest retrieved from reference TRBV7-2 and TRBJ1-2, is GAGVSQSPSNKVTEKGKDVELRCDPISGHTALYWYRQSLGQGLEFLIYFQGNSAPDKSGLPSDRFSAERTGGSVSTLTIQRTQQEDSAVYLCASSPTDTGYGYTFGSGTRLTVV.

At least ten counts were recorded for this clone. Read data end 3 residues before the CDR3 end; the end is taken from the germline J gene. This chain connects TRBV30 to TRBJ1-4, with D possibly TRBD1 on 5 matching bases. V lost 2 bases to trimming and J lost 8 bases, with 18 bases between them. Per germline, CDR1 GTSNPN and CDR2 SVGIG (reference sequence). This CDR3 contains 15 residues. The part of the CDR3 DNA that was read is TGTGCCTGGAGTCGACTTGGGTATGGGGGGGAAAAA. The encoded protein is CAWSRLGYGGEK. The entire CDR3 protein is CAWSRLGYGGEKLFF.

This clone was recorded at least ten times. Mismatch with germline at one junction end may stem from a read error. The read comes to an end 3 residues before the CDR3 does, leaving the germline J gene to fill in the end. The J gene is TRBJ1-6, the V gene TRBV4-2; maybe TRBD1 (5 bases). The germline V gene has CDR1 LGHNA and CDR2 YNFKEQ. The CDR3 has 14 residues. The CDR3 is CASSQLRVMSPLHF. The DNA read from the CDR3 is TGCGCCAGCAGCCAACTCAGGGTTATGTCACCC.

This clone was seen at least ten times. The CDR3 end is not reached by the read, which stops 3 residues before it; the germline J gene fills it in. The rearrangement uses TRBV18 and TRBJ2-5; D is unclear. V lost 2 bases and J 7 bases, leaving 23 bases between the germline ends. Germline V CDR1 and CDR2: KGHSH, LQKENI. This CDR3 comprises 17 residues. The CDR3 reads CASSPGPETDFFRTQYF. CDR3 bases read: TGTGCCAGCTCACCAGGTCCCGAGACTGATTTCTTTAGGACC.

There are many counts of this clone. CDR3 bases read: TGTGCCAGCAGTTGGCTTCTAGGTTCCGGGGAG. It encodes CASSWLLGSGE. The whole CDR3 protein is CASSWLLGSGELFF. J is TRBJ2-2 and V is TRBV6-2 or TRBV6-3; D not resolved. The read ends 3 residues shy of where the CDR3 ends; the end is completed using the germline J gene. CDR3 length equals 14 residues. Germline V gene sequence: CDR1 MNHEY, CDR2 SVGEGT. Trimming removed 4 bases from V and 6 bases from J, with 12 bases in between.

There are many counts of this clone. Read coverage stops 3 residues before the CDR3 terminus; the germline J gene supplies the remainder. The chain links TRBV19 to TRBJ2-7, with D possibly TRBD1 on 6 matching bases. Looked up from germline, CDR1 is LNHDA and CDR2 is SQIVND (reference sequence). The V gene lost 6 bases and the J gene lost 4 bases, with 13 bases spanning the gap. The CDR3 has 13 amino acids. CDR3 protein: CASRGDRSYEQYF. The part of the CDR3 DNA that was read is TGTGCCAGTAGAGGTGACAGGTCATACGAG.

Regarding this clone: The sequenced fragment ends 3 residues before the CDR3 boundary, so the rest is inferred from the germline J gene. The J gene is TRBJ2-1, the V gene TRBV7-9, with a tentative D call TRBD1 (6 bases). V lost 5 bases and J 6 bases, leaving 11 bases between the germline ends. The CDR3 runs to 13 residues. Germline lookup yields CDR1 SEHNR and CDR2 FQNEAQ (reference sequence). The CDR3 spells CASSRDNANEQFF. The DNA read from the CDR3 is TGTGCCAGCAGCCGGGACAACGCCAATGAG.

Comment on this clone: Since a much larger clone is just one base distant, this may be a read error. The read gets to within 3 residues of the CDR3 end, and the germline J gene fills in the rest. Other DNA sequences in this specimen translate into the identical CDR3. This chain links TRBV7-9 with TRBJ2-5, with TRBD1 as a possible D gene (5 bases). The CDR3 runs to 13 residues. Germline V gene lookup returns CDR1 SEHNR and CDR2 FQNEAQ (reference sequence). CDR3 DNA (partial): TGCGCCAGCAGCTTGCGACAGAAAGAGACC. It translates to CASSLRQKET. The CDR3 in its entirety is CASSLRQKETQYF.

This clone was seen at least ten times. The CDR3 spells CASNGGPGNTIYF. The DNA read from the CDR3 is TGTGCCAGCAACGGAGGGCCTGGAAACACC. This chain links TRBV2 with TRBJ1-3; D not certain. The DNA ends 3 residues before the CDR3 does, and the rest of the CDR3 is filled in from the germline J gene. CDR3 length equals 13 residues. Between the trimmed V and J ends, which lost 7 bases and 2 bases, there was a span of 9 bases. Germline V gene sequence: CDR1 SNHLY, CDR2 FYNNEI. The full variable domain, rest sourced from reference TRBV2 and TRBJ1-3, is EPEVTQTPSHQVTQMGQEVILRCVPISNHLYFYWYRQILGQKVEFLVSFYNNEISEKSEIFDDQFSVERPDGSNFTLKIRSTKLEDSAMYFCASNGGPGNTIYFGEGSWLTVV.

This clone was seen ten or more times. Partial CDR3 DNA: TGTGCCAGCAGCCATCCCGGGACAGGCCCCTATGGC. Its protein is CASSHPGTGPYG. The full CDR3 protein reads CASSHPGTGPYGYTF. J is TRBJ1-2 and V is TRBV14; TRBD1 aligns across 8 bases. The read terminates 3 residues ahead of where the CDR3 ends, so the germline J gene completes it. The V and J ends lost 3 bases and 4 bases, in that order; junction bases with no gene match: 7. Germline V lookup: CDR1 SGHDN, CDR2 FVKESK. The CDR3 has 15 residues.

The table lists this clone with many counts. Read coverage stops 3 residues before the CDR3 terminus; the germline J gene supplies the remainder. The chain employs TRBV27 and TRBJ2-2; D ambiguous. Trimming left V 2 bases short and J 2 bases short, with 9 bases between. The CDR3 extends over 15 amino acids. The germline V gene has CDR1 MNHEY and CDR2 SMNVEV (reference sequence). The CDR3 sequence is CASSLASYNTGELFF. CDR3 DNA, as far as it was read: TGTGCCAGCAGTTTAGCCAGTTACAACACCGGGGAG.